This paragraph covers one T cell receptor beta chain sequence. As yet, its antigen is unknown. The sample belongs to a study of T cell responses to AZD1222 COVID-19 vaccine. Study-wide results and caveats: Sampling that yielded the repertoires occurred only after the peak T cell response.

Here immunoSEQ multiplex PCR was the method, and the copy in TCRdb shows in-frame clones only, minus some. This repertoire shows 200,000 to 300,000 clones, more than 80% found once; its top ten account for around 0.6%. V was cut by 6 bases and J by 4 bases, with 21 bases left in between. CDR1 is SNHLY, CDR2 FYNNEI, per germline. CDR3 length: 17 amino acids. The receptor comes from an adult in good health. Sample: peripheral blood, taken on day 0 of AZD1222 vaccination. V and J are TRBV2 and TRBJ1-4; no clear D. The CDR3, as DNA: TGTGCCAGCAGGCTTAAGTCATCTCAGAGCTTTAATGAAAAACTGTTTTTT. Translating it yields CASRLKSSQSFNEKLFF.